A single sample gave rise to the 30 T cell receptor beta chains below, sequenced in a study of blood T cell repertoires in COVID-19. Method: immunoSEQ multiplex PCR; TCRdb's copy keeps in-frame clones and lacks some. This sample yields about 200,000 clones, of which about four fifths are seen a single time; around 8.9% belongs to the top ten. Sequenced material: PBMCs or T cells enriched from blood (not recorded which). These receptors were obtained from a woman between 45 and 60 years old with acute COVID-19.

V usage is TRBV12-3 or TRBV12-4 and J usage is TRBJ2-7, with TRBD1 matching 9 bases. J was trimmed by 10 bases and V by 7 bases; bases with no gene match: 8. The CDR3 is made up of 12 amino acids. CDR3 in DNA: TGTGCCAGCAATACCGGGACAGGGCTACAGTACTTC. Protein sequence: CASNTGTGLQYF.

In its sample, this clone was seen a few times. CDR3 in DNA: TGTGCCAGCAGCTCCGGACAGGGAGGGAATACGCAGTATTTT. It is translated as CASSSGQGGNTQYF. The J gene is TRBJ2-3, the V gene TRBV7-8, with D perhaps TRBD1 (8 bases). Trimming pared 4 bases from V and 7 bases from J, leaving 15 bases between. Germline V gene data show CDR1 as SGHVS and CDR2 as FQNEAQ. This CDR3 is 14 amino acids long.

This rearrangement joins TRBV11-2 to TRBJ2-4; 11 nucleotides align to TRBD1. CDR1 is SGHAT and CDR2 is FQNNGV in the germline V gene. This CDR3 has 16 residues. V was clipped by 5 bases and J by 8 bases; unmatched bases: 11. The CDR3 is CASSNRDRGRSDIQYF. DNA for the CDR3: TGTGCCAGCAGCAATAGGGACAGGGGGAGGTCGGACATTCAGTACTTC.

The gene calls are TRBV7-3 and TRBJ2-5, with TRBD2 matching over 7 bases. Losses at the gene ends were 2 bases for V and 4 bases for J; bases not matched to a gene: 4. The CDR3 length is 14 residues. Germline V gives CDR1 SGHTA, CDR2 FQGTGA. Here the CDR3 reads CASSLAGVRETQYF. The CDR3 DNA sequence: TGTGCCAGCAGCTTAGCGGGGGTTCGAGAGACCCAGTACTTC.

DNA of the CDR3: TGTGCCAGCAGTTACTCCGCAGGGGACAATCAGCCCCAGCATTTT. It encodes CASSYSAGDNQPQHF. The J gene is TRBJ1-5, the V gene TRBV6-5, with a tentative D call TRBD1 (6 bases). The CDR3 consists of 15 residues. V lost 0 bases to trimming and J lost 3 bases, with 9 bases between them. Germline-derived CDR1 and CDR2 are MNHEY and SVGAGI.

The rearrangement links TRBV29-1 to TRBJ2-1, with 8 bases lining up with TRBD2. V shed 4 bases and J 8 bases; nucleotides not matched to a gene: 13. This CDR3 is built from 15 residues. Germline lookup yields CDR1 SQVTM and CDR2 ANQGSEA. CDR3 nucleotide sequence: TGCAGCGTTGGCCGCTCTGGGACTAGGTGGGATGAGCAGTTCTTC. Encoded protein: CSVGRSGTRWDEQFF.

The CDR3 loop is CASSRYSEAFF. The CDR3 DNA reads TGTGCCAGCAGTCGTTACAGTGAAGCTTTCTTT. The chain links TRBV12-3 or TRBV12-4 to TRBJ1-1, with D unresolved. Trimming stripped 5 bases from V and 7 bases from J, with 8 bases between. The CDR3 contains 11 residues.

The rearrangement links TRBV5-8 to TRBJ1-4; 9 positions agree with TRBD1. Germline V gives CDR1 SGHTS, CDR2 YDEGEE. V gave up 4 bases and J gave up 6 bases; unmatched junction bases: 7. The CDR3 contains 15 residues. The CDR3 sequence: CASSPYRGQDEKLFF. The CDR3 DNA follows: TGTGCCAGCAGCCCGTACAGGGGGCAAGATGAAAAACTGTTTTTT.

The V gene is TRBV27, the J gene TRBJ1-4; no reliable D call. The CDR3 length is 14 residues. Per the germline V gene, CDR1 is MNHEY and CDR2 is SMNVEV (reference sequence). V was clipped by 4 bases and J by 6 bases, with 12 bases between them. CDR3 protein: CASSSAAIYEKLFF. The DNA of the CDR3 is TGTGCCAGCAGTTCCGCCGCTATTTATGAAAAACTGTTTTTT.

The chain recombines TRBV28 with TRBJ1-4; the D is unclear. Trimming left V 1 base short and J 0 bases short, with 6 bases between. The CDR3 has 15 residues. The germline V gene encodes CDR1 MDHEN and CDR2 SYDVKM. CDR3 region: CASSLFISTNEKLFF. The DNA for the CDR3 is TGTGCCAGCAGTTTATTTATATCAACTAATGAAAAACTGTTTTTT.

This chain connects TRBV29-1 to TRBJ2-1, with 8 bases matching TRBD1. From germline, CDR1 is SQVTM and CDR2 ANQGSEA. This CDR3 has 13 amino acids. V shed 5 bases, J shed 9 bases, and the junction held 9 bases outside the gene matches. Written as DNA, the CDR3 is TGCAGCGTTACCCCCCAGGGGGCTGGTGAGCAGTTCTTC. Its protein is CSVTPQGAGEQFF.

This chain uses TRBV5-1 with TRBJ1-1, with 11 bases aligning to TRBD1. This CDR3 is 18 amino acids long. V dropped 4 bases and J dropped 1; count of bases not matched to a gene: 12. From germline, CDR1 is SGHRS and CDR2 YFSETQ. This CDR3 is CASSDPYSGTGGNTEAFF. CDR3 coding DNA: TGCGCCAGCAGCGACCCTTACTCCGGGACAGGGGGGAACACTGAAGCTTTCTTT.

The V and J genes are TRBV30 and TRBJ2-2; D might be TRBD2 (6 bases). The V gene lost 2 bases and the J gene lost 7 bases, with 17 bases spanning the gap. Germline CDR1 reads GTSNPN; CDR2 reads SVGIG (reference sequence). There are 15 residues in the CDR3. CDR3: CAWSNFGGAVGELFF. CDR3 DNA: TGTGCCTGGAGTAATTTCGGGGGAGCGGTCGGGGAGCTGTTTTTT.

The genes are TRBV28 and TRBJ2-7; tentatively, D is TRBD1 (6 bases). Trimming took 9 bases from V and 2 from J, leaving 14 bases between them. This CDR3 has 13 residues. Per germline, CDR1 MDHEN and CDR2 SYDVKM. DNA of the CDR3: TGTGCCAGTAACAGGGCTTTTACCTACGAGCAGTACTTC. The encoded protein is CASNRAFTYEQYF.

V is TRBV18 and J is TRBJ1-2; D is perhaps TRBD1 (6 bases). Trimming removed 5 bases at V and 1 base at J, with 11 bases between. Germline assignment: CDR1 KGHSH and CDR2 LQKENI. The CDR3 runs to 14 residues. The CDR3 DNA reads as TGTGCCAGCTCATCCGACAGGAGTAACTATGGCTACACCTTC. Its translation: CASSSDRSNYGYTF.

This sequence joins TRBV19 and TRBJ2-5; possible D gene TRBD1, 6 bases. From germline, CDR1 is LNHDA and CDR2 SQIVND (reference sequence). CDR3 length: 16 amino acids. The ends were cut back, 6 bases at V and 4 bases at J, with 21 bases in the middle. This CDR3 is CASSPNRVPVGETQYF. As DNA, the CDR3 is TGTGCCAGTAGCCCCAACAGGGTGCCAGTTGGAGAGACCCAGTACTTC. The complete variable domain, with remaining parts taken from reference TRBV19 and TRBJ2-5, reads DGGITQSPKYLFRKEGQNVTLSCEQNLNHDAMYWYRQDPGQGLRLIYYSQIVNDFQKGDIAEGYSVSREKKESFPLTVTSAQKNPTAFYLCASSPNRVPVGETQYFGPGTRLLVL.

A few counts support this clone. The chain carries TRBV19 and TRBJ1-5; 7 bases map to TRBD1. Germline lookup yields CDR1 LNHDA and CDR2 SQIVND (reference sequence). The CDR3 is made up of 16 amino acids. V dropped 4 bases and J dropped 5; count of bases not matched to a gene: 11. In DNA form, the CDR3 reads TGTGCCAGTAGTACTGGGGACAGTTTAGGCGATCAGCCCCAGCATTTT. As protein: CASSTGDSLGDQPQHF.

The V gene is TRBV24-1, the J gene TRBJ1-6; D unclear. Germline values: CDR1 KGHDR, CDR2 SFDVKD. CDR3 length: 17 amino acids. V dropped 8 bases and J dropped 0 bases, with 16 bases sitting between them. In DNA, the CDR3 is TGTGCCACCATCAGAGAGGCGGTGAGCTCCTATAATTCACCCCTCCACTTT. Its protein is CATIREAVSSYNSPLHF.

The chain combines TRBV7-8 with TRBJ2-1; D possibly corresponds to TRBD2 (6 bases). Trimming took off 5 bases at V and 3 bases at J, with 14 bases between the two ends. Germline V gene sequence: CDR1 SGHVS, CDR2 FQNEAQ. The CDR3 totals 15 residues. This CDR3 reads CASSPVEGSYNEQFF. CDR3 coding DNA: TGTGCCAGCAGCCCTGTGGAGGGGAGCTACAATGAGCAGTTCTTC.

The rearrangement links TRBV5-8 to TRBJ1-1, with TRBD1 matching over 7 bases. Losses at the gene ends were 0 bases for V and 0 bases for J; bases not matched to a gene: 8. The CDR3 loop spans 17 amino acids. Germline V gene data show CDR1 as SGHTS and CDR2 as YDEGEE. DNA of the CDR3: TGTGCCAGCAGCTTGGGAACAGGGGCTAACCTGAACACTGAAGCTTTCTTT. This gives the protein CASSLGTGANLNTEAFF.

This clone was counted a few times. This chain connects TRBV4-1 to TRBJ1-5, with 7 bases lining up with TRBD1. This CDR3 spans 15 amino acids. The germline CDR1 and CDR2 sequences are MGHRA and YSYEKL. V trimming: 4 bases; J trimming: 2 bases; junction bases outside the gene matches: 5. The CDR3 DNA sequence: TGCGCCAGCAGCCGCAGGGGGTTAGGCAATCAGCCCCAGCATTTT. Its protein product is CASSRRGLGNQPQHF.

The V gene is TRBV12-3 or TRBV12-4, the J gene TRBJ1-1, with unresolved D. CDR3 size: 12 residues. V gave up 7 bases and J gave up 7 bases, with 13 bases separating them. The CDR3 DNA reads TGTGCCAGCAAAACAGAAAAATTTGAAGCTTTCTTT. Amino acids: CASKTEKFEAFF.

This clone was recorded only once. V and J are TRBV19 and TRBJ2-5; TRBD1 matches at 10 bases. From germline, CDR1 is LNHDA and CDR2 SQIVND (reference sequence). V shed 1 base and J 5 bases; nucleotides not matched to a gene: 4. The CDR3 has 15 amino acids. The CDR3 loop reads CASSIGRTGGETQYF. CDR3 in DNA: TGTGCCAGTAGTATAGGTCGGACAGGGGGGGAGACCCAGTACTTC.

The rearrangement uses TRBV30 and TRBJ2-1; 13 positions match TRBD2. The CDR3 totals 15 residues. CDR1 GTSNPN and CDR2 SVGIG come from the germline V gene (reference sequence). V shed 2 bases, J shed 7 bases, and the junction held 5 bases outside the gene matches. CDR3 protein: CAWSSGLAGLNEQFF. CDR3 sequence (DNA): TGTGCCTGGAGTTCGGGACTAGCGGGATTAAATGAGCAGTTCTTC.

J is TRBJ2-1 and V is TRBV18, with 7 bases fitting TRBD2. This CDR3 spans 15 amino acids. Germline CDR1 KGHSH, CDR2 LQKENI. V was clipped by 5 bases and J by 9 bases; unmatched bases: 13. The CDR3 DNA reads as TGTGCCAGCTCATCCCAAGAGCTAGGGAGGGGTGAGCAGTTCTTC. This encodes CASSSQELGRGEQFF.

V usage is TRBV28 and J usage is TRBJ2-3; 7 nucleotides align to TRBD2. The CDR3 contains 15 residues. Germline CDR1 MDHEN, CDR2 SYDVKM. Germline trimming cut 3 bases from V and 6 bases from J; bases unmatched to any gene: 9. The CDR3 nucleotides read TGTGCCAGCAGTTTTCTTGGACTAGAGAGTGATACGCAGTATTTT. Protein: CASSFLGLESDTQYF.

This chain's CDR3 is CASSEGTGERGYTF. The CDR3 DNA is TGTGCCAGCAGTGAAGGTACAGGGGAGCGTGGCTACACCTTC. The chain employs TRBV6-4 and TRBJ1-2; 7 positions match TRBD1. The CDR3 extends over 14 amino acids. The J segment lost 7 bases and the V segment lost 3 bases, leaving 8 bases of the junction unmatched. From germline, CDR1 is MRHNA and CDR2 SNTAGT.

The chain carries TRBV7-9 and TRBJ2-6; no firm D call. Germline V gives CDR1 SEHNR, CDR2 FQNEAQ (reference sequence). V lost 5 bases and J lost 0, with 8 bases in between. CDR3 length: 15 amino acids. The CDR3 nucleotides are TGTGCCAGCAGCCCTAGGTCCTCTGGGGCCAACGTCCTGACTTTC. Protein sequence: CASSPRSSGANVLTF.

The chain joins TRBV28 to TRBJ2-5, with TRBD2 matching over 12 bases. V was pared by 1 base and J by 2 bases, with 14 bases of the junction left unmatched. CDR3 length equals 20 residues. CDR1 and CDR2 (germline): MDHEN, SYDVKM. The CDR3 DNA follows: TGTGCCAGCAGTTTATTCCCACTAGCGGGGGGCCGAATGTCACAAGAGACCCAGTACTTC. It is translated as CASSLFPLAGGRMSQETQYF.

The chain is built from TRBV3-1 (or the pseudogene TRBV3-2) and TRBJ1-1, with a tentative D call TRBD1 (6 bases). Trimming stripped 4 bases from V and 0 bases from J, with 9 bases between. The CDR3 spans 14 residues. The germline V gene encodes CDR1 LGHDT and CDR2 YNNKEL (reference sequence). CDR3 protein: CASSLGQMNTEAFF. Here the CDR3 DNA reads TGTGCCAGCAGCCTTGGACAGATGAACACTGAAGCTTTCTTT.